This T cell receptor beta chain was captured in a study of T-cell memory formation after mild COVID-19. This clonotype has more than one count but fewer than ten. This CDR3 comprises 15 residues. Germline V lookup: CDR1 MGHRA, CDR2 YSYEKL. V was shortened by 4 bases and J by 4 bases, with 16 bases between the two germline ends. TCRdb called the 5' RACE reads again in MiXCR, with one record for every CDR3 protein. The sample lists about 210,000 distinct CDR3 sequences, around 25% occurring once. The sequence was collected from an adult woman who had mild COVID-19 (a few samples of this study predate the infection). Cell type and time point are not known. Sequencing was done on a sample of PBMCs or a T cell subset sorted from them (not recorded which). The rearrangement uses TRBV4-1 and TRBJ1-2; D perhaps matches TRBD1 (6 bases). The CDR3 sequence: CASSPAGEGAYGYTF. CDR3 bases: TGCGCCAGCAGCCCCGCAGGGGAGGGAGCCTATGGCTACACCTTC.